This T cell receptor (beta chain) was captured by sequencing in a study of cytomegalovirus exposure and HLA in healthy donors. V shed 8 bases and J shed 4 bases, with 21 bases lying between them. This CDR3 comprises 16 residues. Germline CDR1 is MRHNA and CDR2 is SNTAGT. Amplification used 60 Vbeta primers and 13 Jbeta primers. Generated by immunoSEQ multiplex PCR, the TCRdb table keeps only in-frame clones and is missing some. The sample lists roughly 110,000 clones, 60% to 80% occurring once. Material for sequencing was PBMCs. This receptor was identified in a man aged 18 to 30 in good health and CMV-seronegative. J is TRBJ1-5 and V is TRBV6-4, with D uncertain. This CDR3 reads CASGIEGGRTNQPQHF. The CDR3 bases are TGTGCCAGCGGAATAGAGGGAGGGCGGACGAATCAGCCCCAGCATTTT.